The 25 T cell receptor beta chains below come from one sample, sequenced in a study of T cells in Graves' hyperthyroidism and ophthalmopathy. RNA transcripts were the template for amplifying TCR beta CDR3 regions. TCR CDR3 underwent first-round RT-PCR with the HTBI primer set. TCRdb itself ran the multiplex PCR reads through MiXCR, one entry per CDR3 protein. The data hold some 350,000 distinct CDR3 sequences, with about 18% observed a single time. What was sequenced was blood. The source of these receptors is a woman between 18 and 29 years old with Graves' hyperthyroidism.

This clonotype was observed many times. The chain carries TRBV7-9 and TRBJ1-5; D gene uncertain. This CDR3 is built from 12 residues. Germline CDR1 is SEHNR and CDR2 is FQNEAQ (reference sequence). The V gene lost 5 bases and the J gene lost 9 bases, with 11 bases spanning the gap. This CDR3 reads CASSLSTGPQHF. DNA of the CDR3: TGTGCCAGCAGCCTAAGTACCGGGCCCCAGCATTTT.

The sample holds many counts of this clonotype. The gene calls are TRBV12-3 or TRBV12-4 and TRBJ1-6, with D perhaps matching TRBD1 (5 bases). V lost 5 bases to trimming and J lost 9 bases, with 17 bases between them. The CDR3 contains 15 residues. The CDR3 here is CASSSGGTAGSPLHF. As DNA, the CDR3 is TGTGCCAGCAGTAGTGGGGGGACGGCGGGTTCACCCCTCCACTTT.

This clonotype was found many times. This sequence joins TRBV6-1 and TRBJ1-5; the D gene is possibly TRBD1 (5 bases). The germline V gene encodes CDR1 MNHNS and CDR2 SASEGT. The CDR3 is made up of 13 amino acids. Trimming took 6 bases from V and 5 from J, leaving 11 bases between them. Here the CDR3 DNA reads TGTGCCAGCAGGGGGCTGGTCTATCAGCCCCAGCATTTT. It translates to CASRGLVYQPQHF.

This clonotype has at least ten counts. The chain links TRBV5-1 to TRBJ1-1; maybe TRBD1 (5 bases). Trimming took off 4 bases at V and 0 bases at J, with 13 bases between the two ends. Germline V gene lookup returns CDR1 SGHRS and CDR2 YFSETQ. CDR3 size: 15 residues. In DNA form, the CDR3 reads TGCGCCAGCAGCCCGAGGGGCGCGATGAACACTGAAGCTTTCTTT. This sequence encodes CASSPRGAMNTEAFF. The full variable domain, rest sourced from reference TRBV5-1 and TRBJ1-1, is KAGVTQTPRYLIKTRGQQVTLSCSPISGHRSVSWYQQTPGQGLQFLFEYFSETQRNKGNFPGRFSGRQFSNSRSEMNVSTLELGDSALYLCASSPRGAMNTEAFFGQGTRLTVV.

V gene TRBV5-1 combines with J gene TRBJ2-7; D is unclear. Germline V gene lookup returns CDR1 SGHRS and CDR2 YFSETQ. Trimming shortened V by 0 bases and J by 4 bases, and 8 bases separated the two germline ends. This CDR3 spans 13 amino acids. CDR3 loop: CASSLALGYEQYF. In DNA, the CDR3 is TGCGCCAGCAGCTTGGCTTTGGGATACGAGCAGTACTTC.

This clonotype has at least ten counts. The chain employs TRBV11-2 and TRBJ2-7, with D possibly TRBD1 on 5 matching bases. The CDR3 has 15 residues. Trimming removed 0 bases at V and 4 bases at J, with 13 bases between. Germline V gives CDR1 SGHAT, CDR2 FQNNGV. The DNA of the CDR3 is TGTGCCAGCAGCTTAGAGGATCGGCAGGGTTACGAGCAGTACTTC. Residues: CASSLEDRQGYEQYF.

This clonotype was observed at least ten times. The chain combines TRBV28 with TRBJ1-1, with unresolved D. In germline, CDR1 is MDHEN, CDR2 SYDVKM. V was trimmed by 10 bases and J by 1 base, leaving 10 bases between them. The CDR3 runs 12 residues. The CDR3 loop is CATRRRNTEAFF. Here the CDR3 DNA reads TGTGCCACGCGACGGAGGAACACTGAAGCTTTCTTT.

This clonotype was detected ten times or more. The gene calls are TRBV6-5 and TRBJ1-3; D is ambiguous. Germline V lookup: CDR1 MNHEY, CDR2 SVGAGI. The length of the CDR3 is 15 residues. V lost 0 bases and J lost 6, with 12 bases in between. The CDR3 nucleotides are TGTGCCAGCAGTTACTCGAGCCCGGTGCAAAACACCATATATTTT. This gives the protein CASSYSSPVQNTIYF.

This clonotype was picked up many times. The genes are TRBV7-3 and TRBJ2-2, with 7 bases that match TRBD1. The ends lost 0 bases at V and 5 bases at J; junction bases unmatched: 9. The V gene's germline CDR1 is SGHTA and CDR2 FQGTGA. There are 17 residues in the CDR3. Here the CDR3 reads CASSLTFDRAGTGELFF. The CDR3 coding sequence is TGTGCCAGCAGCTTAACGTTTGACAGGGCTGGAACCGGGGAGCTGTTTTTT.

This clonotype was seen many times. This chain connects TRBV11-1 to TRBJ1-1; D is perhaps TRBD1 (5 bases). The CDR3 totals 16 residues. Looked up from germline, CDR1 is SGHAT and CDR2 is FQDESV (reference sequence). V was clipped by 1 base and J by 0 bases, with 12 bases between them. As DNA, the CDR3 is TGTGCCAGCAGCTTAGGACAGCACACCATGAACACTGAAGCTTTCTTT. This sequence encodes CASSLGQHTMNTEAFF. Combining the CDR3 with reference TRBV11-1 and TRBJ1-1 gives the whole variable domain EAEVAQSPRYKITEKSQAVAFWCDPISGHATLYWYRQILGQGPELLVQFQDESVVDDSQLPKDRFSAERLKGVDSTLKIQPAELGDSAMYLCASSLGQHTMNTEAFFGQGTRLTVV.

This clonotype appeared many times. The gene calls are TRBV24-1 and TRBJ2-4; D is possibly TRBD1 (5 bases). Germline CDR1 and CDR2: KGHDR and SFDVKD. Deletions cut 7 bases from V and 0 bases from J, with 15 bases between. This CDR3 spans 16 amino acids. Written as DNA, the CDR3 is TGTGCCACCAGCTCCGGACAAGAGATAGCCAAAAACATTCAGTACTTC. Protein: CATSSGQEIAKNIQYF.

In its sample, this clonotype was seen many times. The V and J genes are TRBV7-8 and TRBJ2-5; no firm D call. Per germline, CDR1 SGHVS and CDR2 FQNEAQ. The CDR3 is 13 amino acids. The germline V and J ends were trimmed by 8 bases and 2 bases, with 12 bases remaining between them. CDR3 nucleotide sequence: TGTGCCAGCCTCTTGGGCACTCAAGAGACCCAGTACTTC. It translates to CASLLGTQETQYF.

This clonotype was seen many times. The chain links TRBV7-2 to TRBJ2-7, with D perhaps matching TRBD1 (6 bases). V was trimmed by 1 base and J by 6 bases, leaving 10 bases between them. Germline V gene sequence: CDR1 SGHTA, CDR2 FQGNSA. The CDR3 loop spans 13 amino acids. The DNA of the CDR3 is TGTGCCAGCAGCTTAGGGGGGCCGATCGAGCAGTACTTC. Its protein is CASSLGGPIEQYF. The variable domain in full, with the rest retrieved from reference TRBV7-2 and TRBJ2-7, is GAGVSQSPSNKVTEKGKDVELRCDPISGHTALYWYRQSLGQGLEFLIYFQGNSAPDKSGLPSDRFSAERTGGSVSTLTIQRTQQEDSAVYLCASSLGGPIEQYFGPGTRLTVT.

This clonotype was seen ten or more times. V gene TRBV27 combines with J gene TRBJ1-3, with 7 positions matching TRBD1. The CDR3 length is 14 residues. The junction had 8 bases not matched to a gene; V was cut back by 6 bases and J by 6 bases. Germline lookup yields CDR1 MNHEY and CDR2 SMNVEV (reference sequence). CDR3 DNA: TGTGCCAGCAGGATGACAGGGTCGGAAAACACCATATATTTT. Translated, it gives CASRMTGSENTIYF.

In this sample, this clonotype turned up many times. This chain connects TRBV29-1 to TRBJ2-7, with a weak D call TRBD2 (6 bases). There are 19 residues in the CDR3. The ends were cut back, 0 bases at V and 2 bases at J, with 26 bases in the middle. CDR1 is SQVTM, CDR2 ANQGSEA, per germline. The CDR3 DNA is TGCAGCGTTGAAGAGAGTGGGGGGTCGCAGGGAAGGTCCGCCTACGAGCAGTACTTC. Its translation is CSVEESGGSQGRSAYEQYF.

Details on this clonotype: A read error may account for a junction end that differs from germline. V is TRBV10-3 and J is TRBJ1-5, with 8 bases matching TRBD1. Germline CDR1 is ENHRY and CDR2 is SYGVKD. This CDR3 region has 18 residues. CDR3 in amino acids: CASSESQGAQETNQPQHF. The CDR3 region has the DNA TGTGCCAGCAGTGAGTCGCAGGGGGCACAGGAGACCAATCAGCCCCAGCATTTT.

Many counts were recorded for this clonotype. The J gene is TRBJ1-3, the V gene TRBV20-1; D perhaps matches TRBD1 (6 bases). The CDR3 totals 13 residues. Germline V gene data show CDR1 as DFQATT and CDR2 as SNEGSKA (reference sequence). The V gene lost 6 bases and the J gene lost 6 bases, with 15 bases spanning the gap. The CDR3: CSALGQGTNTIYF. The CDR3 DNA is TGCAGTGCACTGGGCCAGGGGACAAACACCATATATTTT.

There are many counts of this clonotype. This chain joins TRBV11-2 and TRBJ2-7; D not certain. Germline-derived CDR1 and CDR2 are SGHAT and FQNNGV. Trimming pared 1 base from V and 6 bases from J, leaving 7 bases between. The CDR3 length is 12 residues. The CDR3 sequence is CASSLGGIEQYF. The DNA for the CDR3 is TGTGCCAGCAGCTTAGGCGGTATCGAGCAGTACTTC.

Ten or more counts support this clonotype. The chain combines TRBV29-1 with TRBJ1-2; D may be TRBD1 (5 bases). The CDR3 is 16 residues long. V was trimmed by 0 bases and J by 8 bases, leaving 22 bases between them. CDR1 and CDR2 from the germline V gene are SQVTM and ANQGSEA. The CDR3 here is CSVEENTRLTGEGYTF. In DNA form, the CDR3 reads TGCAGCGTTGAAGAAAACACGAGACTGACGGGGGAAGGCTACACCTTC.

This clonotype was observed at least ten times. The chain employs TRBV12-3 or TRBV12-4 and TRBJ2-5; D not certain. This CDR3 has 13 residues. V was cut by 4 bases and J by 2 bases, with 8 bases left in between. The CDR3 DNA is TGTGCCAGCAGTTGGGCAGCTCAAGAGACCCAGTACTTC. It translates to CASSWAAQETQYF.

This clonotype was counted ten times or more. The V gene is TRBV4-2, the J gene TRBJ2-5, with 10 bases that match TRBD2. Trimming cost V 7 bases and J 0 bases; bases outside gene matches: 5. Germline V gene data show CDR1 as LGHNA and CDR2 as YNFKEQ. The CDR3 sequence is 15 residues long. CDR3: CASTYSGGHQETQYF. CDR3 nucleotides: TGTGCCAGCACCTATAGCGGGGGGCACCAAGAGACCCAGTACTTC.

This clonotype was observed many times. The chain combines TRBV4-2 with TRBJ1-1, with unresolved D. CDR3 size: 18 residues. In germline, CDR1 is LGHNA, CDR2 YNFKEQ. V lost 7 bases and J 0 bases, leaving 24 bases between the germline ends. CDR3 bases: TGTGCCAGCAAGTTCATAGGGATTACTGATGACATGAACACTGAAGCTTTCTTT. It encodes CASKFIGITDDMNTEAFF.

This clonotype was detected only a few times. At one of its ends the junction is not consistent with the germline gene, which may arise from a read error. The rearrangement links TRBV6-1 to TRBJ2-5; TRBD1 matches 7 bases. Germline V CDR1 and CDR2: MNHNS, SASEGT. CDR3 length equals 14 residues. The chain's CDR3 is CASREDRAQETQYF. The CDR3, as DNA: TGTGCCAGCAGAGAAGACAGGGCCCAAGAGACCCAGTACTTC.

This rearrangement joins TRBV7-3 to TRBJ2-2; the D gene is possibly TRBD2 (6 bases). Germline lookup yields CDR1 SGHTA and CDR2 FQGTGA. The CDR3 is made up of 15 amino acids. V shed 6 bases and J shed 0 bases, with 11 bases lying between them. CDR3 bases: TGTGCCAGCAGGCCGGGCGGGGCGAACACCGGGGAGCTGTTTTTT. It translates to CASRPGGANTGELFF. Full variable domain (missing parts from reference TRBV7-3 and TRBJ2-2): GAGVSQTPSNKVTEKGKYVELRCDPISGHTALYWYRQSLGQGPEFLIYFQGTGAADDSGLPNDRFFAVRPEGSVSTLKIQRTERGDSAVYLCASRPGGANTGELFFGEGSRLTVL.

This clonotype showed up many times. The rearrangement joins TRBV7-8 to TRBJ2-2; 8 bases are a match to TRBD1. The CDR3 loop spans 14 amino acids. From germline, CDR1 is SGHVS and CDR2 FQNEAQ. Trimming took 5 bases from V and 5 from J; bases not matched to a gene: 4. The CDR3 DNA reads TGTGCCAGCAGCGTTCGACAGGGGACCGGGGAGCTGTTTTTT. It encodes CASSVRQGTGELFF.